This entry features one T cell receptor (beta chain) sequence. Its antigen is currently unknown. This CDR3 is 13 amino acids long. Trimming took 2 bases from V and 8 from J, leaving 10 bases between them. The germline CDR1 and CDR2 sequences are SGHNT and YENEEA. About 30,000 T cell genomes (about 210 ng DNA) went into each sorted-subset replicate. Repertoires were generated with immunoSEQ multiplex PCR, while TCRdb's copy carries only in-frame clones and drops some. The data show under 1 million clones, with just over 95% seen just once and around 0.21% held by the top ten. This entry comes from a study of shared clonotypes between healthy human individuals. Study-wide context: Per donor, CD8 memory used one plate, CD8 naive used two, CD4 memory used three and CD4 naive used three. Study outcomes and limitations: Between four donors, naive CD4 clonotypes were shared at a level of about 5%.

Naive CD8 isolation took CD45RO-negative cells positively selected for CCR7 and excluded terminally differentiated effector memory CD45RA+ cells. The donors were all Caucasian adults (living in Nashville, Tennessee). The source of this sequence is a man aged 30 to 45 in good health. This chain connects TRBV11-3 to TRBJ2-1; D not certain. The sample consisted of naive CD8+ T cells sorted from blood. The CDR3 region is CASSLMGADEQFF. CDR3 sequence (DNA): TGTGCCAGCAGCTTAATGGGTGCGGATGAGCAGTTCTTC.